This TCR beta chain appears in the sequencing data of a study of T cell clonality in common variable immunodeficiency. Broader study findings: The cause of increased CVID clonality remains unclear without subpopulation sequencing.

Control and CVID samples contributed equal amounts of genomic DNA. Data came from immunoSEQ multiplex PCR; TCRdb stores just in-frame clones and leaves some out. Recorded here are approximately 40,000 clones, none singletons. The length of the CDR3 is 14 residues. V shed 4 bases, J shed 4 bases, and the junction held 2 bases outside the gene matches. Germline V gene sequence: CDR1 SGHNT, CDR2 YENEEA. Most patients and controls had Caucasian heritage. This clone was found many times. Antigen: not known. The read ends 3 residues before the CDR3 terminus; that terminus is restored from the germline J gene.

This TCR was recovered from a person between 18 and 69 years old in good health. The chain links TRBV11-3 to TRBJ2-3, with 10 bases fitting TRBD2. The sample was peripheral blood mononuclear cells. The CDR3 bases that were read are TGTGCCAGCAGCTCTACTAGCGGGGCAGATACG. This encodes CASSSTSGADT. The entire CDR3 protein is CASSSTSGADTQYF.